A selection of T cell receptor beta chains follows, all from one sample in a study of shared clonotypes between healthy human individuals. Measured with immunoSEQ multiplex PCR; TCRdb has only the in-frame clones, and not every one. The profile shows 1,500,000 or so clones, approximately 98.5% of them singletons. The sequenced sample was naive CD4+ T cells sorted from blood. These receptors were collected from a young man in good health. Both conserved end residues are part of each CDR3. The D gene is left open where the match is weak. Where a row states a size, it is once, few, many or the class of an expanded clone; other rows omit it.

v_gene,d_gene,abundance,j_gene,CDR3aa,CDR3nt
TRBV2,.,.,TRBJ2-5,CASSVYQETQYF,TGTGCCAGCAGTGTCTATCAAGAGACCCAGTACTTC
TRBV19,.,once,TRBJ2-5,CASSMARETQYF,TGTGCCAGTAGTATGGCGAGAGAGACCCAGTACTTC
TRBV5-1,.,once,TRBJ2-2,CASSLKARVDGELFF,TGCGCCAGCAGCTTGAAAGCCAGGGTGGACGGGGAGCTGTTTTTT
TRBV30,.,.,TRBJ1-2,CAWSVSNQKLDGYTF,TGTGCCTGGAGTGTAAGTAACCAGAAGCTGGATGGCTACACCTTC
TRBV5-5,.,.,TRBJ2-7,CASRPGTPIYEQYF,TGTGCCAGCAGGCCCGGGACACCTATATACGAGCAGTACTTC
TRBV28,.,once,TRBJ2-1,CASSLQGEQFF,TGTGCCAGCAGTTTACAAGGTGAGCAGTTCTTC
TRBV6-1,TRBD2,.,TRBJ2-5,CASSLAGPGTQYF,TGTGCCAGCAGTCTAGCGGGGCCGGGGACCCAGTACTTC
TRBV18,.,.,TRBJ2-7,CASSPGQYPYRTEQYF,TGTGCCAGCTCTCCTGGACAGTACCCCTACCGGACCGAGCAGTACTTC
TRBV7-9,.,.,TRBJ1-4,CASSDAGTNEKLFF,TGTGCCAGCAGCGACGCAGGGACTAATGAAAAACTGTTTTTT
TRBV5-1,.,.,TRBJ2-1,CASSLVAGSSYNEQFF,TGCGCCAGCAGCTTGGTTGCGGGGTCCTCCTACAATGAGCAGTTCTTC
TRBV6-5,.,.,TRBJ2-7,CASRLQAGTIWEQYF,TGTGCCAGCAGACTGCAAGCGGGCACCATCTGGGAGCAGTACTTC
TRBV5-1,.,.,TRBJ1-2,CASSLAGSYYGYTF,TGCGCCAGCAGCTTGGCAGGCAGCTACTATGGCTACACCTTC
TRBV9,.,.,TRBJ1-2,CASSEGPINNYGYTF,TGTGCCAGCAGCGAGGGACCGATTAATAACTATGGCTACACCTTC
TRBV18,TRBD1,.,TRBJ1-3,CASSQRGQVSGNTIYF,TGTGCCAGCTCACAAAGAGGACAGGTCTCTGGAAACACCATATATTTT
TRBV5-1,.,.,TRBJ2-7,CASSLGYSYEQYF,TGCGCCAGCAGCTTGGGGTACTCCTACGAGCAGTACTTC
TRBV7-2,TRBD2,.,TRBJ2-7,CASSLGLAGGNGDEQYF,TGTGCCAGCAGCTTAGGGCTAGCGGGAGGTAATGGGGACGAGCAGTACTTC
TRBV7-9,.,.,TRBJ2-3,CASSITVDTQYF,TGTGCCAGCAGCATAACAGTAGATACGCAGTATTTT
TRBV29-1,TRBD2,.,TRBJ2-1,CSVVVGLANHNEQFF,TGCAGCGTTGTCGTAGGACTAGCGAACCACAATGAGCAGTTCTTC
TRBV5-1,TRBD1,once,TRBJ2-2,CASSWDRGTGELFF,TGCGCCAGCAGCTGGGACAGGGGTACCGGGGAGCTGTTTTTT
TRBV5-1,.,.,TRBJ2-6,CASSLGRGYSGANVLTF,TGCGCCAGCAGCTTAGGGCGAGGGTACTCTGGGGCCAACGTCCTGACTTTC
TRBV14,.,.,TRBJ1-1,CASSRSLVSLNTEAFF,TGTGCCAGCAGCCGAAGTCTAGTTAGTTTGAACACTGAAGCTTTCTTT
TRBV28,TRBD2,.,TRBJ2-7,CASRPGLVPSYEQYF,TGTGCCAGCAGGCCCGGACTAGTTCCGAGCTACGAGCAGTACTTC
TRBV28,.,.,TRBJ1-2,CASSSAGTYGYTF,TGTGCCAGCAGTTCTGCAGGGACCTATGGCTACACCTTC
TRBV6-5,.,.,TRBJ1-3,CASSYRPGMSGNTIYF,TGTGCCAGCAGTTACCGCCCGGGTATGAGTGGAAACACCATATATTTT
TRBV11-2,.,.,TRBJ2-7,CASSPSYEQYF,TGTGCCAGCAGCCCCTCCTACGAGCAGTACTTC
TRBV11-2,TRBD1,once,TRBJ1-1,CASSLAGQGAGTEAFF,TGTGCCAGCAGCTTAGCGGGACAGGGGGCAGGCACTGAAGCTTTCTTT
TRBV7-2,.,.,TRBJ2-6,CASSLGQAGANVLTF,TGTGCCAGCAGCTTAGGTCAAGCTGGGGCCAACGTCCTGACTTTC
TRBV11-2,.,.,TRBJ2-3,CASSLDRMATDTQYF,TGTGCCAGCAGCTTAGATCGGATGGCCACAGATACGCAGTATTTT
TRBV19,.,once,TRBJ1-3,CASSIRGTGNTIYF,TGTGCCAGTAGTATACGAGGGACTGGAAACACCATATATTTT
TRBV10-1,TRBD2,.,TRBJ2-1,CASSGGSSYNEQFF,TGCGCCAGCAGTGGCGGGAGTTCCTACAATGAGCAGTTCTTC
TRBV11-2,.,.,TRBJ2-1,CASSPVGGSYNEQFF,TGTGCCAGCAGCCCGGTGGGGGGCTCCTACAATGAGCAGTTCTTC
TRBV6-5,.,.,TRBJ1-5,CASGGFWPQHF,TGTGCCAGCGGCGGTTTTTGGCCCCAGCATTTT
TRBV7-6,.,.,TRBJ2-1,CASSQRDNPADNEQFF,TGTGCCAGCAGCCAAAGGGACAACCCCGCGGACAATGAGCAGTTCTTC
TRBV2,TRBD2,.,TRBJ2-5,CASSRTSDQETQYF,TGTGCCAGCAGTCGGACTAGCGACCAAGAGACCCAGTACTTC
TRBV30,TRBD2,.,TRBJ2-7,CAWSGRRSGSGNEQYF,TGTGCCTGGAGTGGTCGGCGTAGCGGGAGCGGGAACGAGCAGTACTTC
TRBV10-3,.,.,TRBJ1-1,CAILAPGAGNTEAFF,TGTGCCATCCTAGCACCCGGGGCGGGGAACACTGAAGCTTTCTTT
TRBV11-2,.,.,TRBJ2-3,CASSFTSSGDTQYF,TGTGCCAGCAGCTTTACTAGCTCGGGTGATACGCAGTATTTT
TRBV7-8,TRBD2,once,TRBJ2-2,CASRTMREFHTGELFF,TGTGCCAGCAGGACAATGCGGGAGTTTCATACCGGGGAGCTGTTTTTT
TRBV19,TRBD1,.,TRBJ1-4,CASSSASGTANEKLFF,TGTGCCAGTAGTTCTGCCTCCGGGACAGCTAATGAAAAACTGTTTTTT
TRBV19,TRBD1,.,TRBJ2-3,CASSTLTGGAYATQYF,TGTGCCAGTAGTACCCTCACAGGGGGCGCGTACGCTACGCAGTATTTT
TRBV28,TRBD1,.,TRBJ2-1,CASRPGTGGHNEQFF,TGTGCCAGCAGGCCCGGGACAGGGGGACACAATGAGCAGTTCTTC
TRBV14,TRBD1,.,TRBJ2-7,CASSHGTGTGTYEQYF,TGTGCCAGCAGCCATGGTACCGGGACAGGGACATACGAGCAGTACTTC
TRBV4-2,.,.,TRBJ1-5,CASRRTRVNQPQHF,TGTGCCAGCAGAAGAACCAGGGTCAATCAGCCCCAGCATTTT
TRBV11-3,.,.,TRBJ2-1,CASSPRGVSYNEQFF,TGTGCCAGCAGCCCCAGGGGGGTCTCCTACAATGAGCAGTTCTTC
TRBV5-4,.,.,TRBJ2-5,CASSLEGRSKETQYF,TGTGCCAGCAGCTTGGAAGGACGGTCAAAAGAGACCCAGTACTTC
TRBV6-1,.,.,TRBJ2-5,CASRAGTQETQYF,TGTGCCAGCAGGGCCGGGACCCAAGAGACCCAGTACTTC
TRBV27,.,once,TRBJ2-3,CASSKFGREGTDTQYF,TGTGCCAGCAGTAAATTTGGCAGGGAGGGCACAGATACGCAGTATTTT
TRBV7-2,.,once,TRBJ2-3,CASSSQRGIASTDTQYF,TGTGCCAGCAGCTCACAACGAGGGATCGCTAGCACAGATACGCAGTATTTT
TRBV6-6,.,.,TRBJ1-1,CASSFWEGDTEAFF,TGTGCCAGCAGTTTCTGGGAGGGTGACACTGAAGCTTTCTTT
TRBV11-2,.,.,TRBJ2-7,CASSVDSARYF,TGTGCCAGCAGCGTGGACTCAGCGAGGTACTTC
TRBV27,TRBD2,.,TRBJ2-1,CASSGLAEGYNEQFF,TGTGCCAGCAGCGGACTAGCGGAAGGCTACAATGAGCAGTTCTTC
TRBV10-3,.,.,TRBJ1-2,CAIKEDPADGYTF,TGTGCCATCAAGGAGGATCCAGCTGATGGCTACACCTTC
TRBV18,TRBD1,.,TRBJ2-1,CASSGTVNNEQFF,TGTGCCAGCTCCGGGACAGTCAACAATGAGCAGTTCTTC
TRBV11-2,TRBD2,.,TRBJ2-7,CASSSRLAGGSSSYEQYF,TGTGCCAGCAGCTCAAGACTAGCGGGGGGGTCCAGCTCCTACGAGCAGTACTTC
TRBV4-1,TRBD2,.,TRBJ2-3,CASSRLAGYTDTQYF,TGCGCCAGCAGCCGCCTAGCGGGGTACACAGATACGCAGTATTTT
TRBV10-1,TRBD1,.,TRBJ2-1,CASSNGQGKYNEQFF,TGCGCCAGCAGTAACGGACAGGGGAAATACAATGAGCAGTTCTTC
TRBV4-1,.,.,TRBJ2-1,CASSLSPEVIEQFF,TGCGCCAGCAGCCTCAGCCCGGAGGTAATTGAGCAGTTCTTC
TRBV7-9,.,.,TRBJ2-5,CASSFQGGTETQYF,TGTGCCAGCAGCTTCCAGGGGGGAACCGAGACCCAGTACTTC
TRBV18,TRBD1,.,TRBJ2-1,CASSQQGVSYNEQFF,TGTGCCAGCTCCCAACAGGGGGTTTCCTACAATGAGCAGTTCTTC
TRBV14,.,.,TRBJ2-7,CASSQGNFRTRYEQYF,TGTGCCAGCAGCCAAGGGAATTTCAGGACCAGGTACGAGCAGTACTTC